Listed here are 21 T cell receptor beta chains from one sample, sequenced in a study of blood T cell repertoires in COVID-19. Sequencing used immunoSEQ multiplex PCR; TCRdb keeps in-frame clones, though not all of them. The sample includes fewer than 400,000 clones, roughly nine tenths of them seen just once. The sequenced sample was peripheral blood. The receptors here all came from a woman between 25 and 40 years old with COVID-19, enrolled during active disease.

The chain uses TRBV10-3 and TRBJ2-1, with 10 bases aligning to TRBD2. The V and J ends lost 6 bases and 0 bases, in that order; junction bases with no gene match: 5. The CDR3 runs 16 residues. Germline CDR1 ENHRY, CDR2 SYGVKD. In DNA, the CDR3 is TGTGCCATCAGGGAAGGACTAGCGGCCTCCTACAATGAGCAGTTCTTC. Protein product: CAIREGLAASYNEQFF.

The gene calls are TRBV5-4 and TRBJ2-7, with 14 positions matching TRBD2. This CDR3 region has 16 residues. The V gene end was trimmed by 4 bases and the J gene end by 4 bases; junction bases not matched to a gene: 7. CDR1 is SGHNT and CDR2 is YYREEE in the germline V gene (reference sequence). CDR3 DNA sequence: TGTGCCAGCAGCCCGGGACTAGCGGGAGTAGGGTACGAGCAGTACTTC. Protein sequence: CASSPGLAGVGYEQYF.

This clone came up once. The chain joins TRBV27 to TRBJ1-5, with 10 positions matching TRBD1. Germline loops: CDR1 MNHEY, CDR2 SMNVEV (reference sequence). The CDR3 contains 17 residues. V was clipped by 0 bases and J by 7 bases; unmatched bases: 9. The CDR3 nucleotides are TGTGCCAGCAGTTTATCCCCTTTGACAGGGGGCAGACAGCCCCAGCATTTT. Protein: CASSLSPLTGGRQPQHF.

This chain joins TRBV7-2 and TRBJ1-2; D remains unclear. Trimming cost V 5 bases and J 2 bases, with 9 bases left between them. The CDR3 extends over 13 amino acids. Germline lookup yields CDR1 SGHTA and CDR2 FQGNSA. The CDR3 loop is CASSPQRNYGYTF. For the CDR3, the DNA is TGTGCCAGCAGCCCCCAGAGGAACTATGGCTACACCTTC. Together with reference TRBV7-2 and TRBJ1-2, the CDR3 gives the full variable domain: GAGVSQSPSNKVTEKGKDVELRCDPISGHTALYWYRQSLGQGLEFLIYFQGNSAPDKSGLPSDRFSAERTGGSVSTLTIQRTQQEDSAVYLCASSPQRNYGYTFGSGTRLTVV.

The CDR3 nucleotides are TGTGCCAGCAGCTTAGACACCGACCGCGGACTAGAGACCCAGTACTTC. This encodes CASSLDTDRGLETQYF. This chain uses TRBV7-9 with TRBJ2-5, with D possibly being TRBD2 (5 bases). The V gene's germline CDR1 is SEHNR and CDR2 FQNEAQ (reference sequence). The CDR3 length is 16 residues. Trimming took off 1 base at V and 4 bases at J, with 16 bases between the two ends.

The gene calls are TRBV30 and TRBJ2-3; D is possibly TRBD2 (5 bases). The CDR3 covers 16 residues. V was pared by 2 bases and J by 5 bases, with 20 bases between. Germline CDR1 GTSNPN, CDR2 SVGIG (reference sequence). The CDR3 DNA reads TGTGCCTGGAGTAGTGTACTAGGGTTAATAGAAGATACGCAGTATTTT. It codes for CAWSSVLGLIEDTQYF.

This chain links TRBV28 with TRBJ2-7; D not resolved. Trimming removed 6 bases from V and 7 bases from J, with 10 bases in between. This CDR3 comprises 11 residues. Germline V lookup: CDR1 MDHEN, CDR2 SYDVKM. CDR3 DNA: TGTGCCAGCAGAGCCCTTGATGAGCAGTACTTC. This codes for CASRALDEQYF.

The rearrangement uses TRBV7-3 and TRBJ1-1; 8 bases are a match to TRBD1. The V and J ends lost 5 bases and 6 bases, in that order; junction bases with no gene match: 8. The CDR3 extends over 14 amino acids. CDR1 SGHTA and CDR2 FQGTGA come from the germline V gene. As DNA, the CDR3 is TGTGCCAGCAGCCCTGCCGGGACAGGATCTGAAGCTTTCTTT. It translates to CASSPAGTGSEAFF.

This rearrangement joins TRBV28 to TRBJ1-5; no clear D gene. CDR1 and CDR2 from the germline V gene are MDHEN and SYDVKM. The CDR3 extends over 15 amino acids. V lost 6 bases and J lost 0, with 12 bases in between. The CDR3 region is CASRIEPYSNQPQHF. The CDR3, as DNA: TGTGCCAGCAGGATAGAACCTTATAGCAATCAGCCCCAGCATTTT.

The rearrangement joins TRBV11-2 to TRBJ2-6; D not resolved. The CDR3 extends over 14 amino acids. The germline CDR1 and CDR2 sequences are SGHAT and FQNNGV. V was pared by 2 bases and J by 4 bases, with 6 bases between. CDR3: CASSLLKGANVLTF. The CDR3 coding sequence is TGTGCCAGCAGCTTACTAAAGGGGGCCAACGTCCTGACTTTC.

The chain links TRBV5-6 to TRBJ1-6, with no clear D. V gave up 2 bases and J gave up 9 bases, with 6 bases separating them. The CDR3 sequence is 12 residues long. Germline CDR1 is SGHDT and CDR2 is YYEEEE. The CDR3 sequence: CASSFMRSPLHF. As DNA, the CDR3 is TGTGCCAGCAGCTTTATGCGTTCACCCCTCCACTTT.

The V call is TRBV6-1, the J call TRBJ1-1; TRBD1 aligns across 8 bases. The CDR3 contains 15 residues. Trimming cost V 3 bases and J 6 bases; bases outside gene matches: 9. From germline, CDR1 is MNHNS and CDR2 SASEGT. The CDR3 DNA is TGTGCCAGCAGTGAGGACGCGGACAGGGAATCTGAAGCTTTCTTT. It encodes CASSEDADRESEAFF.

The rearrangement uses TRBV6-5 and TRBJ1-2; 8 bases align to TRBD1. The V gene's germline CDR1 is MNHEY and CDR2 SVGAGI. V lost 4 bases, J lost 4 bases, and 2 bases stayed unmatched. The CDR3 extends over 13 amino acids. Here the CDR3 reads CASSFRGLYGYTF. The CDR3 bases are TGTGCCAGCAGTTTCAGGGGGCTCTATGGCTACACCTTC.

J is TRBJ2-7 and V is TRBV7-2; 7 positions match TRBD2. Trimming took 5 bases from V and 7 from J; bases not matched to a gene: 8. CDR1 and CDR2 (germline): SGHTA, FQGNSA. This CDR3 comprises 13 residues. In nucleotides, the CDR3 is TGTGCCAGCAGCATAACTAGCGCCGTAGAGCAGTACTTC. It is translated as CASSITSAVEQYF.

V gene TRBV4-1 combines with J gene TRBJ2-7; 9 nucleotides match TRBD2. Unmatched junction bases numbered 9, after V lost 0 bases and J lost 3 bases. The CDR3 is made up of 17 amino acids. CDR1 is MGHRA, CDR2 YSYEKL, per germline. Written as DNA, the CDR3 is TGCGCCAGCAGCCAAGATCGGGCTAGCGGGGTAATCTACGAGCAGTACTTC. Its protein is CASSQDRASGVIYEQYF.

The rearrangement uses TRBV5-1 and TRBJ2-7; perhaps TRBD2 as D (6 bases). V was clipped by 4 bases and J by 5 bases, with 22 bases between them. There are 16 residues in the CDR3. The germline CDR1 and CDR2 sequences are SGHRS and YFSETQ. The CDR3 sequence: CASSPPSVEGPHEQYF. The CDR3 DNA reads TGCGCCAGCAGCCCCCCGTCGGTGGAGGGACCCCACGAGCAGTACTTC.

The chain carries TRBV7-8 and TRBJ1-2, with 10 bases identical to TRBD1. V shed 2 bases, J shed 10 bases, and the junction held 10 bases outside the gene matches. Germline CDR1 is SGHVS and CDR2 is FQNEAQ. This CDR3 is 15 amino acids long. The CDR3 DNA is TGTGCCAGCAGCTTAATGGGACAGGGGCCTACTGACTACACCTTC. This translates into CASSLMGQGPTDYTF.

CDR3 in DNA: TGCGCCAGCAGCTTGGGGACTAGCGGGAGCGAGGAGCTGTTTTTT. Translated, it gives CASSLGTSGSEELFF. The rearrangement joins TRBV5-1 to TRBJ2-2, with 13 bases aligning to TRBD2. Germline V gene sequence: CDR1 SGHRS, CDR2 YFSETQ. V was pared by 0 bases and J by 10 bases, with 3 bases of the junction left unmatched. The CDR3 has 15 amino acids.

The J gene is TRBJ1-1, the V gene TRBV5-1; TRBD1 is a possible D gene (6 bases). This CDR3 region has 16 residues. Germline-derived CDR1 and CDR2 are SGHRS and YFSETQ. Trimming left V 0 bases short and J 3 bases short, with 15 bases between. The CDR3 DNA is TGCGCCAGCAGCTTGGGCGCGGGGGGCTGGGACACTGAAGCTTTCTTT. Translated: CASSLGAGGWDTEAFF.

The chain carries TRBV27 and TRBJ1-2, with 10 bases matching TRBD1. The V gene's germline CDR1 is MNHEY and CDR2 SMNVEV (reference sequence). The CDR3 runs 13 residues. J lost 4 bases, V lost 10 bases, and 6 bases had no gene match. CDR3 DNA: TGTGCCACCAGGGACAGGGGATTCTATGGCTACACCTTC. Amino acids: CATRDRGFYGYTF.

The J gene is TRBJ2-7, the V gene TRBV30; 10 nucleotides line up with TRBD2. Germline V gives CDR1 GTSNPN, CDR2 SVGIG (reference sequence). The CDR3 is made up of 13 amino acids. J lost 6 bases, V lost 2 bases, and 4 bases had no gene match. The CDR3 protein is CAWSSGLAAEQYF. The DNA of the CDR3 is TGTGCCTGGAGTTCCGGACTAGCGGCCGAGCAGTACTTC.